Listed below are T cell receptor beta chains from one sample, sequenced in a study of blood T cell repertoires in COVID-19. Libraries were prepared by immunoSEQ multiplex PCR; TCRdb keeps only in-frame clonotypes and omits some of them. The sample gives hundreds of thousands of clones, about 85% of which show up once; roughly 2.3% is in the top ten. The sample consisted of peripheral blood. These receptors all come from a man younger than 30 with active or convalescent COVID-19. The CDR3 runs from the conserved cysteine through the conserved F or W. A D gene is named only where the DNA matches it firmly. Not all rows give a size; the values are once, few, many and, for expanded clones, a class.

J gene: TRBJ2-7; V gene: TRBV6-5; clone size: NA; D gene: NA; CDR3 DNA: TGTGCCAGCAGAATTGCGACTTCCACCGTAGACGAGCAGTACTTC; CDR3 protein: CASRIATSTVDEQYF
J gene: TRBJ2-7; V gene: TRBV14; clone size: NA; D gene: TRBD2; CDR3 DNA: TGTGCCAGCAGCCAAGGGCGGGAGGAATACGAGCAGTACTTC; CDR3 protein: CASSQGREEYEQYF
J gene: TRBJ2-3; V gene: TRBV28; clone size: NA; D gene: TRBD2; CDR3 DNA: TGTGCCAGCAGTTCTAGCGGGAGGGTACCCAGAGATACGCAGTATTTT; CDR3 protein: CASSSSGRVPRDTQYF
J gene: TRBJ1-3; V gene: TRBV6-2/TRBV6-3; clone size: NA; D gene: NA; CDR3 DNA: TGTGCCAGCAGTTACAGGACAGACAACACCATATATTTT; CDR3 protein: CASSYRTDNTIYF
J gene: TRBJ1-6; V gene: TRBV3-1/TRBV3-2; clone size: NA; D gene: NA; CDR3 DNA: TGTGCCAGCAGCCAAGGGAGATCACCCCTCCACTTT; CDR3 protein: CASSQGRSPLHF
J gene: TRBJ1-2; V gene: TRBV7-9; clone size: NA; D gene: NA; CDR3 DNA: TGTGCCAGCAGCCCGGGACTGGACTTGCCCTACACCTTC; CDR3 protein: CASSPGLDLPYTF
J gene: TRBJ1-5; V gene: TRBV2; clone size: NA; D gene: NA; CDR3 DNA: TGTGCCAGCAGTGAACGAGGCCAGCCCCAGCATTTT; CDR3 protein: CASSERGQPQHF
J gene: TRBJ1-2; V gene: TRBV29-1; clone size: NA; D gene: NA; CDR3 DNA: TGCAGCGTCACCCACAGGGTCTATGGCTACACCTTC; CDR3 protein: CSVTHRVYGYTF
J gene: TRBJ2-1; V gene: TRBV5-1; clone size: NA; D gene: TRBD2; CDR3 DNA: TGCGCCAGCAGGTGGAGCGGGAAGAGCTCCTACAATGAGCAGTTCTTC; CDR3 protein: CASRWSGKSSYNEQFF
J gene: TRBJ2-1; V gene: TRBV19; clone size: NA; D gene: TRBD2; CDR3 DNA: TGTGCCAGTAGTGTCCGGACTAGCGGGGGGACGTACAATGAGCAGTTCTTC; CDR3 protein: CASSVRTSGGTYNEQFF
J gene: TRBJ2-4; V gene: TRBV6-4; clone size: NA; D gene: NA; CDR3 DNA: TGTGCCAGCAGTAGCGGGTGGGGAGAAGGCATTCAGTACTTC; CDR3 protein: CASSSGWGEGIQYF
J gene: TRBJ1-1; V gene: TRBV27; clone size: NA; D gene: TRBD1; CDR3 DNA: TGTGCCAGCACCCCCCGGGGACAGGGGGCGTCTGAAGCTTTCTTT; CDR3 protein: CASTPRGQGASEAFF
J gene: TRBJ2-1; V gene: TRBV27; clone size: NA; D gene: TRBD1; CDR3 DNA: TGTGCCAGCAGTTCCCCGCAGGGGGCAATGGATGAGCAGTTCTTC; CDR3 protein: CASSSPQGAMDEQFF
J gene: TRBJ1-2; V gene: TRBV27; clone size: NA; D gene: NA; CDR3 DNA: TGTGCCAGCAGTTTCGGTCAGGGAAATGGCTACACCTTC; CDR3 protein: CASSFGQGNGYTF
J gene: TRBJ1-1; V gene: TRBV20-1; clone size: NA; D gene: NA; CDR3 DNA: TGCAGTGCTAGTGGCCCGGAGGGCACTGAAGCTTTCTTT; CDR3 protein: CSASGPEGTEAFF
J gene: TRBJ2-3; V gene: TRBV6-5; clone size: NA; D gene: NA; CDR3 DNA: TGTGCCAGCAGTTTTCCCGGGACAGATACGCAGTATTTT; CDR3 protein: CASSFPGTDTQYF
J gene: TRBJ1-5; V gene: TRBV19; clone size: once; D gene: NA; CDR3 DNA: TGTGCCAGTCCGAATCAGCCCCAGCATTTT; CDR3 protein: CASPNQPQHF
J gene: TRBJ1-1; V gene: TRBV9; clone size: NA; D gene: NA; CDR3 DNA: TGTGCCAGCAGCGTAGGACAGATGAACACTGAAGCTTTCTTT; CDR3 protein: CASSVGQMNTEAFF
J gene: TRBJ2-7; V gene: TRBV15; clone size: NA; D gene: NA; CDR3 DNA: TGTGCCACCAGCAGAGATCCCTTCTCCTACGAGCAGTACTTC; CDR3 protein: CATSRDPFSYEQYF
J gene: TRBJ2-2; V gene: TRBV19; clone size: NA; D gene: TRBD1; CDR3 DNA: TGTGCCAGTAGTATTGGGGGACAGACCGGGGAGCTGTTTTTT; CDR3 protein: CASSIGGQTGELFF
J gene: TRBJ1-1; V gene: TRBV6-2/TRBV6-3; clone size: NA; D gene: NA; CDR3 DNA: TGTGCCAGCAGTTACGGCGGGGGCACTGAAGCTTTCTTT; CDR3 protein: CASSYGGGTEAFF
J gene: TRBJ2-7; V gene: TRBV19; clone size: NA; D gene: TRBD1; CDR3 DNA: TGTGCCAGTAGTATCCGTCAGGGGGCGCCCGGACTGGCATCCTACGAGCAGTACTTC; CDR3 protein: CASSIRQGAPGLASYEQYF
J gene: TRBJ1-2; V gene: TRBV5-1; clone size: NA; D gene: TRBD1; CDR3 DNA: TGCGCCAGCAGCTTGGGACAGGGTAGTGGCTACACCTTC; CDR3 protein: CASSLGQGSGYTF
J gene: TRBJ1-4; V gene: TRBV7-6; clone size: few; D gene: TRBD1; CDR3 DNA: TGTGCCAGCAGCCTTAGAGGACAGGGAACAAGGCTGGATGAAAAACTGTTTTTT; CDR3 protein: CASSLRGQGTRLDEKLFF
J gene: TRBJ2-7; V gene: TRBV11-2; clone size: NA; D gene: NA; CDR3 DNA: TGTGCCAGCAGCTTAGATCCGGACATGGGTGTTGACGAGCAGTACTTC; CDR3 protein: CASSLDPDMGVDEQYF
J gene: TRBJ1-6; V gene: TRBV27; clone size: NA; D gene: NA; CDR3 DNA: TGTGCCAGCAGTTGGGATGTGACAGGCGGCTCACCCCTCCACTTT; CDR3 protein: CASSWDVTGGSPLHF
J gene: TRBJ1-3; V gene: TRBV18; clone size: NA; D gene: NA; CDR3 DNA: TGTGCCAGCTCACCTAGGGGCGTGGGAAACACCATATATTTT; CDR3 protein: CASSPRGVGNTIYF
J gene: TRBJ2-1; V gene: TRBV9; clone size: NA; D gene: TRBD2; CDR3 DNA: TGTGCCAGCAGCGTAGGACTAGCAGAGTACAATGAGCAGTTCTTC; CDR3 protein: CASSVGLAEYNEQFF
J gene: TRBJ2-1; V gene: TRBV12-3/TRBV12-4; clone size: NA; D gene: TRBD2; CDR3 DNA: TGTGCCAGCAGTTCCCCCGTGGCGGGAGAGAAGTTCTTC; CDR3 protein: CASSSPVAGEKFF
J gene: TRBJ1-1; V gene: TRBV5-1; clone size: NA; D gene: TRBD1; CDR3 DNA: TGCGCCAGCAGCTCCACAGGGGGGAGGACTGAAGCTTTCTTT; CDR3 protein: CASSSTGGRTEAFF
J gene: TRBJ1-5; V gene: TRBV4-1; clone size: NA; D gene: NA; CDR3 DNA: TGCGCCAGCAGCCAAGACGGGTTTCAGCCCCAGCATTTT; CDR3 protein: CASSQDGFQPQHF
J gene: TRBJ2-3; V gene: TRBV29-1; clone size: once; D gene: NA; CDR3 DNA: TGCAGCGTTGAAGAGCTAGATGATACGCAGTATTTT; CDR3 protein: CSVEELDDTQYF
J gene: TRBJ1-6; V gene: TRBV7-6; clone size: NA; D gene: NA; CDR3 DNA: TGTGCCAGCAGTCAAGGGGAGGGTTCACCCCTCCACTTT; CDR3 protein: CASSQGEGSPLHF
J gene: TRBJ2-7; V gene: TRBV18; clone size: NA; D gene: TRBD2; CDR3 DNA: TGTGCCAGCTCACCCCTAGCGGTTACTTACGAGCAGTACTTC; CDR3 protein: CASSPLAVTYEQYF
J gene: TRBJ2-4; V gene: TRBV7-8; clone size: once; D gene: NA; CDR3 DNA: TGTGCCAGCAGCCCGGGTCGGTCCCAGGGTGTGACCAAAAACATTCAGTACTTC; CDR3 protein: CASSPGRSQGVTKNIQYF
J gene: TRBJ1-3; V gene: TRBV5-1; clone size: NA; D gene: TRBD1; CDR3 DNA: TGCGCCAGCAGCCCTAGGACGACAGGGGCAGGGGACACCATATATTTT; CDR3 protein: CASSPRTTGAGDTIYF